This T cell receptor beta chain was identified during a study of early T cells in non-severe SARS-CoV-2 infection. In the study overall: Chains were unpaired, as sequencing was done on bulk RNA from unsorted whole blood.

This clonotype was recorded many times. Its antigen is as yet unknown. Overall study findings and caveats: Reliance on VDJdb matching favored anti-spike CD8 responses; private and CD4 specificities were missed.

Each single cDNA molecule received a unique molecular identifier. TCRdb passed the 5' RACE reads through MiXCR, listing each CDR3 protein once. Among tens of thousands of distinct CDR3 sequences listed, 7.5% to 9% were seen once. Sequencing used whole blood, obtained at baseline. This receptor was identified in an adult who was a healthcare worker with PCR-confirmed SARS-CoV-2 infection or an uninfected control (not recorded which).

Here the CDR3 reads CASSPLGGFAYNEQFF. The CDR3 DNA is TGTGCCAGTAGTCCCCTGGGGGGATTTGCTTACAATGAGCAGTTCTTC. The chain employs TRBV19 and TRBJ2-1, with D possibly being TRBD2 (6 bases). CDR1 and CDR2 (germline): LNHDA, SQIVND (reference sequence). V shed 5 bases and J shed 4 bases, with 18 bases lying between them. This CDR3 contains 16 residues.